The 9 T cell receptor beta chains below all came from one sample that was sequenced in a study of blood T cells in healthy people across ages. The second PCR ran roughly 6 to 11 cycles with a sample-barcoded 5' primer and J-beta primers. In TCRdb, the 5' RACE reads were re-called with MiXCR into one record per CDR3 protein. The top ten hold 15% to 17% of the sample, which has 500,000 to 700,000 distinct CDR3 sequences, approximately 30% seen once. The sequencing input was blood. The receptors originated from a woman over 75 in good health.

This clonotype was seen ten or more times. The gene calls are TRBV18 and TRBJ2-1, with TRBD2 matching 7 bases. The CDR3 spans 14 residues. The V gene end was trimmed by 8 bases and the J gene end by 0 bases; junction bases not matched to a gene: 4. Germline CDR1 KGHSH, CDR2 LQKENI. The chain's CDR3 is CASSPGGSYNEQFF. The CDR3 region has the DNA TGTGCCAGCAGCCCGGGGGGCTCCTACAATGAGCAGTTCTTC.

In regard to this clonotype: A much larger clone lies one base from this, so it may be a read error. The chain uses TRBV9 and TRBJ2-6, with a tentative D call TRBD1 (5 bases). The CDR3 loop spans 16 amino acids. Per germline, CDR1 SGDLS and CDR2 YYNGEE. CDR3 nucleotides: TGTGCCAGCAGCGAAGGCATCAGCTCTGGGGCCAACGTCCGGACTTTC. The encoded protein is CASSEGISSGANVRTF.

This clonotype was seen ten or more times. The genes are TRBV28 and TRBJ2-4; TRBD1 agrees at 9 bases. J lost 1 base, V lost 5 bases, and 3 bases had no gene match. The CDR3 is made up of 15 amino acids. Germline V lookup: CDR1 MDHEN, CDR2 SYDVKM. The CDR3 DNA reads as TGTGCCAGCAGTCAGACAGGGGGGGCCAAAAACATTCAGTACTTC. Translating gives CASSQTGGAKNIQYF. Full variable domain (missing parts from reference TRBV28 and TRBJ2-4): DVKVTQSSRYLVKRTGEKVFLECVQDMDHENMFWYRQDPGLGLRLIYFSYDVKMKEKGDIPEGYSVSREKKERFSLILESASTNQTSMYLCASSQTGGAKNIQYFGAGTRLSVL.

The chain carries TRBV7-2 and TRBJ1-2, with D possibly being TRBD1 (5 bases). Germline V CDR1 and CDR2: SGHTA, FQGNSA. The CDR3 runs 13 residues. V was pared by 4 bases and J by 6 bases, with 12 bases between. CDR3 sequence (DNA): TGTGCCAGCAGCTCGCAGGCGGGGGATGGCTACACCTTC. Amino acid sequence: CASSSQAGDGYTF.

Many counts were recorded for this clonotype. The chain uses TRBV2 and TRBJ1-6, with TRBD1 matching 7 bases. V dropped 4 bases and J dropped 9; count of bases not matched to a gene: 9. The CDR3 length is 15 residues. Germline values: CDR1 SNHLY, CDR2 FYNNEI. The CDR3 bases are TGTGCCAGCAGTGCTGGGGACAGAGACCTTTCACCCCTCCACTTT. It is translated as CASSAGDRDLSPLHF.

This clonotype has only one observation. The CDR3 nucleotides read TGTGCCAGCAGCTTAGATCTGGGGTCGGGGGCCCTCCAAGGCGATGAGCAGTTCTTC. Residues: CASSLDLGSGALQGDEQFF. The V gene is TRBV7-2, the J gene TRBJ2-1, with D possibly called TRBD1 or TRBD2 (6 bases each). The germline V and J ends were trimmed by 1 base and 8 bases, with 27 bases remaining between them. CDR1 and CDR2 (germline): SGHTA, FQGNSA. The CDR3 runs 19 residues.

This clonotype occurred many times. CDR3 amino acids: CASSLAGTGTSGANVLTF. The CDR3 bases are TGTGCCAGCAGCTTGGCCGGGACAGGAACCTCTGGGGCCAACGTCCTGACTTTC. The V gene is TRBV5-5, the J gene TRBJ2-6, with 8 bases matching TRBD1. The CDR3 covers 18 residues. The germline CDR1 and CDR2 sequences are SGHKS and YYEKEE (reference sequence). V was pared by 0 bases and J by 0 bases, with 5 bases of the junction left unmatched. Full variable domain (missing parts from reference TRBV5-5 and TRBJ2-6): DAGVTQSPTHLIKTRGQQVTLRCSPISGHKSVSWYQQVLGQGPQFIFQYYEKEERGRGNFPDRFSARQFPNYSSELNVNALLLGDSALYLCASSLAGTGTSGANVLTFGAGSRLTVL.

The chain employs TRBV20-1 and TRBJ2-1, with D perhaps TRBD2 (7 bases). V lost 2 bases and J 8 bases, leaving 19 bases between the germline ends. The CDR3 contains 15 residues. Per germline, CDR1 DFQATT and CDR2 SNEGSKA (reference sequence). CDR3 protein: CSARIPRGAGDEQFF. For the CDR3, the DNA is TGCAGTGCTAGAATCCCCCGGGGGGCCGGCGATGAGCAGTTCTTC.

There are a few counts of this clonotype. A much larger clone differs by one base, so this may be a read error. The chain uses TRBV10-3 and TRBJ1-4; unclear D gene. Germline CDR1 ENHRY, CDR2 SYGVKD. This CDR3 has 12 amino acids. The CDR3 spells CAITDRGENLFF. CDR3 bases: TGTGCCATCACTGACCGGGGTGAAAACCTGTTTTTT.